This paragraph covers one T cell receptor beta chain sequence. No antigen is known for it. Germline CDR1 and CDR2: SGHKS and YYEKEE (reference sequence). The CDR3 contains 13 residues. V was pared by 6 bases and J by 4 bases, with 11 bases between. Template switching supplied a universal primer site; unique molecular identifiers were carried on the cDNA. One entry per CDR3 protein results from TCRdb running MiXCR on the 5' RACE reads. The data show hundreds of thousands of distinct CDR3 sequences, approximately 13% seen once. This sample is drawn from a study of identical twins. Study-level points and caveats: Researchers reported excess low generation probability among twin-shared out-of-frame alpha sequences. Twins showed weaker excess sharing in their beta out-of-frame sequences.

Only healthy Caucasians were included as donors. This sample was shared with a second study, whose subject was yellow fever vaccine responses in identical twins.

What was sequenced was PBMCs. The chain joins TRBV5-5 to TRBJ2-1, with a tentative D call TRBD1 (5 bases). This receptor was obtained from a woman younger than 35 in good health. This CDR3 reads CASTPTDYNEQFF. The CDR3 nucleotides read TGTGCCAGCACCCCGACAGATTACAATGAGCAGTTCTTC.